This is a list of T cell receptor beta chains from one sample in a study of Ad26.COV2.S vaccination and SARS-CoV-2 variants. TCRdb keeps only in-frame clones here, not all; method: immunoSEQ multiplex PCR. The table has a few hundred thousand clones, 80% to 95% seen once. The sample here was peripheral blood, taken in a trial of Ad26.COV2.S vaccine versus placebo. The receptors come from a person between 18 and 65 years old who received the Ad26.COV2.S COVID-19 vaccine or a placebo. Both conserved end residues are part of each CDR3. A D gene is named only where the DNA matches it firmly. Size tells how often a clone was seen (once, few, many) or the class of an expanded clone, and some rows leave it out.

DNA,CDR3,size,V,D,J
TGTGCCAGTAGTACTGGACAGCTCAATCAGCCCCAGCATTTT,CASSTGQLNQPQHF,.,TRBV19,.,TRBJ1-5
TGTGCCAGCAGCTTGGGACCAGGATCACTAGGAGTCTTTGAGCAGTTCTTC,CASSLGPGSLGVFEQFF,.,TRBV5-4,.,TRBJ2-1
TGTGCCAGCAGCGCAACAGGGGCCCCTAACTATGGCTACACCTTC,CASSATGAPNYGYTF,.,TRBV3-1/TRBV3-2,TRBD1,TRBJ1-2
TGTGCCTGCGGTACCTACGAGCAGTACTTC,CACGTYEQYF,.,TRBV30,.,TRBJ2-7
TGTGCCAGCAGCTCCATAGGGTTCGAAGGGGCTAGCACTGAAGCTTTCTTT,CASSSIGFEGASTEAFF,.,TRBV7-8,.,TRBJ1-1
TGTGCCAGCAGCCCCCAGCGGGAAAACATTCAGTACTTC,CASSPQRENIQYF,.,TRBV7-3,.,TRBJ2-4
TGTGCCAGCAGCGTAGCGGGAGGGCCCTACGAGCAGTACTTC,CASSVAGGPYEQYF,.,TRBV9,TRBD2,TRBJ2-7
TGTGCCAGCTCACCACCGGGCGGTCTCGCTAACTATGGCTACACCTTC,CASSPPGGLANYGYTF,.,TRBV18,.,TRBJ1-2
TGCGCCAGCAGCCAAGATATGAGACAGGGGTCAACTAATGAAAAACTGTTTTTT,CASSQDMRQGSTNEKLFF,.,TRBV4-3,TRBD1,TRBJ1-4
TGTGCCAGCAGTTACTTCGGGACGGCTCAAGAGACCCAGTACTTC,CASSYFGTAQETQYF,once,TRBV6-5,.,TRBJ2-5
TGTGCCAGCAGTGAACGTACGGGCAGGGGCCACGAGCAGTACTTC,CASSERTGRGHEQYF,.,TRBV2,.,TRBJ2-7
TGTGCCAGCAGCTTAAGTCGGGGCCCATGGGGCGGGGAGCTGTTTTTT,CASSLSRGPWGGELFF,.,TRBV7-2,.,TRBJ2-2
TGTGCCAGTAGTATCAAAAGGGATCGCGAAAAACTGTTTTTT,CASSIKRDREKLFF,.,TRBV19,.,TRBJ1-4
TGTGCCAGCAGGGGCCTTGATAATTCACCCCTCCACTTT,CASRGLDNSPLHF,.,TRBV6-5,.,TRBJ1-6
TGTGCCAGCAGTCCAGCCTCGGGAGGCACAGATACGCAGTATTTT,CASSPASGGTDTQYF,.,TRBV5-4,.,TRBJ2-3
TGTGCCAGCAGCTTAACCGGGACAGTGTCTTTCTCGGGGGCCAACGTCCTGACTTTC,CASSLTGTVSFSGANVLTF,few,TRBV7-8,TRBD1,TRBJ2-6
TGTGCCAGCAGTGTCGGGACTAGCGGGAGTAATGAGCAGTTCTTC,CASSVGTSGSNEQFF,.,TRBV2,TRBD2,TRBJ2-1
TGTGCCAGCAGGACGTCCGGGACGGATAACACTGAAGCTTTCTTT,CASRTSGTDNTEAFF,few,TRBV6-6,.,TRBJ1-1
TGTGCCAGCAGCCACCCAGAATACGAAAAACTGTTTTTT,CASSHPEYEKLFF,.,TRBV7-9,.,TRBJ1-4
TGCGCCAGCAGCCAAGCGAGAACGTACGGGGAGCTGTTTTTT,CASSQARTYGELFF,.,TRBV4-3,.,TRBJ2-2
TGTGCCACCAGCAGAGATCCCCCGGAGGACTACGAGCAGTACTTC,CATSRDPPEDYEQYF,.,TRBV15,.,TRBJ2-7
TGCAGCGTTGTGGGGACAGGGGATTACGAGCAGTACTTC,CSVVGTGDYEQYF,once,TRBV29-1,TRBD1,TRBJ2-7
TGCGCCAGCAGCCAAGACGACAGGCGGCACTATGGCTACACCTTC,CASSQDDRRHYGYTF,.,TRBV4-3,.,TRBJ1-2
TGTGCCAGCAGATCCGGACAGCACTATGGCTACACCTTC,CASRSGQHYGYTF,.,TRBV2,.,TRBJ1-2
TGTGCCAGCAGTCCTCCCGGCATGCGGGGTTACAATGAGCAGTTCTTC,CASSPPGMRGYNEQFF,.,TRBV28,.,TRBJ2-1
TGTGCCAGCAACCTCAGGGAGCCGGGGTCTGGAAACACCATATATTTT,CASNLREPGSGNTIYF,.,TRBV2,.,TRBJ1-3
TGTGCCAGCAGCTCCATTACAACGTCAGCGCTAAATGAGCAGTTCTTC,CASSSITTSALNEQFF,.,TRBV5-4,.,TRBJ2-1
TGTGCCAGCATCTTTGGATTTCAATGGCTCGCTAGCGGGATTGTTGACACCGGGGAGCTGTTTTTT,CASIFGFQWLASGIVDTGELFF,.,TRBV28,TRBD2,TRBJ2-2
TGTGCCAGTAACACCGGGAACTATGGCTACACCTTC,CASNTGNYGYTF,.,TRBV19,.,TRBJ1-2
TGTGCCAGCAGCTTGGTACTGACGGATCACAATGAGCAGTTCTTC,CASSLVLTDHNEQFF,.,TRBV5-6,.,TRBJ2-1
TGTGCCAGCAGTCCAACTAACTCTGGGGCCAACGTCCTGACTTTC,CASSPTNSGANVLTF,.,TRBV28,.,TRBJ2-6
TGTGCCAGCAGCCCGGACAGGGCCGCCCCCTCCTACGAGCAGTACTTC,CASSPDRAAPSYEQYF,.,TRBV9,TRBD1,TRBJ2-7
TGTGCCAGCAGCGGGACAGGCGCTTTCGATAATTCACCCCTCCACTTT,CASSGTGAFDNSPLHF,once,TRBV2,TRBD1,TRBJ1-6
TGTGCCAGCAGCTTGGGACAGGCCATTTATAATTCACCCCTCCACTTT,CASSLGQAIYNSPLHF,.,TRBV7-9,TRBD1,TRBJ1-6
TGTGCCAGCAGTTTTCTCGGCACGAATGAGCAGTTCTTC,CASSFLGTNEQFF,few,TRBV12-3/TRBV12-4,.,TRBJ2-1
TGTGCCAGCAGCTTGGCCTCGGACAGGCTAAACTATGAGCAGTTCTTC,CASSLASDRLNYEQFF,few,TRBV5-4,TRBD1,TRBJ2-1
TGTGCCAGCAGCTTATCCGGACAAGGTGGTTACGAGCAGTACTTC,CASSLSGQGGYEQYF,.,TRBV7-2,.,TRBJ2-7
TGTGCCAGCAACGGAGAGGGATACTACGAGCAGTACTTC,CASNGEGYYEQYF,.,TRBV6-5,.,TRBJ2-7
TGCGCCAGCAGCTTGACCGCCAGGGAAGAGACCCAGTACTTC,CASSLTAREETQYF,.,TRBV5-1,.,TRBJ2-5
TGTGCCTGGAGTGTACTTGGGGGGGTAGGGCCCCAGCATTTT,CAWSVLGGVGPQHF,.,TRBV30,.,TRBJ1-5
TGCGCCAGCAGCTCGGGACAGGGGAACTATGGCTACACCTTC,CASSSGQGNYGYTF,few,TRBV5-1,TRBD1,TRBJ1-2
TGCAGCGTTGAAGGGCTGGACAATGAGCAGTTCTTC,CSVEGLDNEQFF,once,TRBV29-1,.,TRBJ2-1